Listed below are T cell receptor beta chains from one sample, sequenced in a study of memory CD8 T cells in hepatitis C reinfection. Produced via immunoSEQ multiplex PCR; TCRdb's table is partial and in-frame only. Among 35,000 to 50,000 clones listed, more than 75% were seen once. Sequencing was performed on naive CD8+ T cells sorted from blood. Source of these receptors: a man aged 18 to 29 with hepatitis C virus infection. Each CDR3 is given with its conserved first and last residue.

V gene	J gene	CDR3 protein
TRBV7-3	TRBJ2-3	CASSLPPRDTQYF
TRBV6-5	TRBJ1-1	CASSYSGQGRTEAFF
TRBV7-6	TRBJ2-2	CASSLEGGAAGELFF
TRBV9	TRBJ1-4	CASSVGYGTNEKLFF
TRBV7-9	TRBJ2-2	CASSLISGELFF
TRBV7-7	TRBJ2-2	CASSSRDGGTGELFF
TRBV9	TRBJ2-2	CASSLNTGELFF
TRBV5-5	TRBJ1-5	CASSLLGSNQPQHF
TRBV18	TRBJ2-7	CASSPRRAGDSYEQYF
TRBV28	TRBJ1-2	CASSLGAYGYTF
TRBV11-2	TRBJ2-3	CASSWGRDYEDTQYF
TRBV28	TRBJ2-1	CASSLRTSWVNNEQFF
TRBV7-9	NA	CASSSRDSYEQYF
TRBV2	NA	CASRGTGPSEQYF
TRBV12-5	TRBJ2-5	CASGSQYGTGDPETQYF
TRBV7-9	TRBJ2-1	CASSFLLAAYNEQFF
TRBV27	TRBJ2-7	CASAAGATYEQYF
TRBV19	TRBJ1-1	CASTGGPEAFF
TRBV7-9	TRBJ2-6	CASSTKSGSGANVLTF
TRBV7-9	TRBJ2-2	CASSVQGPDTGELFF
TRBV6-1	TRBJ2-1	CASKSTSGHEQFF
TRBV6-5	TRBJ2-6	CASSYSIGSGANVLTF
TRBV5-6	TRBJ1-1	CASSLEEFRYTEAFF
TRBV7-6	TRBJ1-6	CASSYLSDSPLHF